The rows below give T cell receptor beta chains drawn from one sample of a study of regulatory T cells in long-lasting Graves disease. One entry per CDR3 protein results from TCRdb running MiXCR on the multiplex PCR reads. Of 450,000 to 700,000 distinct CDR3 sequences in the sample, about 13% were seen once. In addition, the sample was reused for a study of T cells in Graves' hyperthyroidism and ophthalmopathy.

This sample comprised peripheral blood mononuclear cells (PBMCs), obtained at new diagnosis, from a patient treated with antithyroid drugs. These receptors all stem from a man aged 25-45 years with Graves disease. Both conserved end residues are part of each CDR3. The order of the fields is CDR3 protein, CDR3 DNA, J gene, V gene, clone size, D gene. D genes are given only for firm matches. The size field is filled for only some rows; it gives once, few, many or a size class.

CASSLKWTPETLHF,TGTGCCAGCAGCCTTAAGTGGACACCCGAAACCCTCCACTTT,TRBJ1-6,TRBV3-1,-,-
CASRPESYSTDTQYF,TGTGCCAGCAGACCTGAGAGTTATAGCACAGATACGCAGTATTTT,TRBJ2-3,TRBV12-3/TRBV12-4,many,-
CASSENRGTEAFF,TGTGCCAGCAGTGAAAATAGGGGCACTGAAGCTTTCTTT,TRBJ1-1,TRBV6-4,many,-
CASSLRLAGVNEQFF,TGTGCCAGCAGTTTGCGACTAGCGGGCGTCAATGAGCAGTTCTTC,TRBJ2-1,TRBV27,many,TRBD2
CSAPPPSSGRWDEQYF,TGCAGTGCCCCGCCCCCTTCTAGCGGGAGGTGGGACGAGCAGTACTTC,TRBJ2-7,TRBV20-1,many,TRBD2
CASSLDRNYEQYF,TGTGCCAGCAGCTTAGACAGGAACTACGAGCAGTACTTC,TRBJ2-7,TRBV7-2,many,-
CASSSRGQAYNEQFF,TGTGCCAGCAGTTCCCGGGGACAGGCCTACAATGAGCAGTTCTTC,TRBJ2-1,TRBV27,many,TRBD1
CASSEGKKAFF,TGTGCCAGCAGTGAAGGGAAAAAAGCTTTCTTT,TRBJ1-1,TRBV25-1,-,-
CASSVAEPQETQYF,TGTGCCAGCAGTGTAGCGGAGCCCCAAGAGACCCAGTACTTC,TRBJ2-5,TRBV2,many,-
CASGPIATSGNNEQFF,TGTGCTAGTGGCCCAATCGCGACTAGCGGTAACAATGAGCAGTTCTTC,TRBJ2-1,TRBV12-5,many,TRBD2
CASSKSSFSAYNEQFF,TGTGCCAGTAGTAAGAGTAGCTTTTCCGCCTACAATGAGCAGTTCTTC,TRBJ2-1,TRBV19,many,-
CASSRGTGLPYEQYF,TGCGCCAGCAGCCGAGGGACAGGTCTCCCCTACGAGCAGTACTTC,TRBJ2-7,TRBV5-1,many,TRBD1
CATISGTLGYNEQFF,TGTGCCACTATTAGCGGGACCCTCGGTTACAATGAGCAGTTCTTC,TRBJ2-1,TRBV19,-,TRBD2
CASSVGSSSYNEQFF,TGTGCCAGCAGCGTAGGATCGAGCTCCTACAATGAGCAGTTCTTC,TRBJ2-1,TRBV9,many,-
CASSQGVEKLFF,TGCGCCAGCAGCCAAGGAGTTGAAAAACTGTTTTTT,TRBJ1-4,TRBV4-1,-,-
CASSLGGVWETQYF,TGTGCCAGCAGTTTAGGAGGGGTATGGGAGACCCAGTACTTC,TRBJ2-5,TRBV12-3/TRBV12-4,few,-
CASSLDGLLNTEAFF,TGCGCCAGCAGCTTGGACGGCCTCTTGAACACTGAAGCTTTCTTT,TRBJ1-1,TRBV5-1,-,-
CASSLMALARDEQYF,TGTGCCAGCAGCTTAATGGCCCTAGCGAGGGACGAGCAGTACTTC,TRBJ2-7,TRBV13,many,-
CASSLSGQYNQPQHF,TGTGCCAGCAGCTTATCCGGGCAGTACAATCAGCCCCAGCATTTT,TRBJ1-5,TRBV7-2,-,-
CASSWDREAYEQYF,TGTGCCAGCAGTTGGGACAGGGAGGCCTACGAGCAGTACTTC,TRBJ2-7,TRBV28,many,TRBD1
CASRGTEPLGHEQFF,TGTGCCAGCAGAGGGACAGAGCCTCTTGGGCATGAGCAGTTCTTC,TRBJ2-1,TRBV2,many,TRBD1
CASSLGTSGHQETQYF,TGCGCCAGCAGCTTGGGGACTAGCGGGCACCAAGAGACCCAGTACTTC,TRBJ2-5,TRBV5-1,once,TRBD2
CASSQVSGGHGYTF,TGTGCCAGCAGCCAAGTCTCGGGGGGCCATGGCTACACCTTC,TRBJ1-2,TRBV3-1,-,-